This record covers a single TCR beta chain. The specificity of this receptor is unknown. No qualities accompany the bases; no much larger clone lies one base away. Whole blood was collected in K2EDTA tubes by collaborating institutions according to the institutions' own protocols. Collaborator samples were shipped for TCRbeta analysis as frozen whole blood, isolated PBMCs, or DNA extracted from either sample type. TCRbeta CDR3 regions were amplified from genomic DNA by means of the immunoSEQ Assay, a bias-controlled multiplex PCR. The authors processed their data as follows. Within the assay, amplification of reference gene primers was used to estimate how many nucleated cells each sample contained. Sequence reads were collapsed and filtered to measure the absolute abundance of every unique TCRbeta CDR3 rearrangement. Productive Simpson clonality was computed per sample as the square root of Simpson's diversity index over productive rearrangements. TCRdb took over this immuneACCESS table, retaining in-frame rearrangements with V and J assigned. Such tables are incomplete; in checked studies, under half of the missing clones stem from an unresolved V gene, and the remainder is unexplained. V, J and clone size were drawn from that table, and D and trimming were deduced from the DNA. Within this sample are around 130,000 clones, with around 82% of them counted one time only. Of the sample, 9% to 13% is held by the ten largest clones.

This sample was included in a study of blood T cell repertoires in COVID-19 (dated by TCRdb to 2019 to 2021). Regarding the study in general: Collaborator samples came from the United States, Italy and Spain and covered acute and convalescent phases of COVID-19. The prospective study material was composed of cDNA or gDNA derived from T cells, B-cell-depleted T cells, or PBMCs. Subjects who had been exposed to COVID-19, were actively infected with it, or had recovered from it provided the deeply sampled blood TCRbeta repertoires that made up the dataset. The repertoires were released in a freely available public database intended as a resource for research on the immune response to SARS-CoV-2. Samples were obtained from the ongoing ImmuneRACE study (first 160 participants) and from approximately 1,200 subjects provided by 6 global collaborators. Sample metadata almost always included a de-identified subject ID, COVID-19 status, age in years and sex. HLA class I and class II types, where available, came from metadata supplied by the sample provider rather than from assay-based typing. Points the paper makes about the study in general: Clinical and demographic metadata were provided uncurated, with the amount varying by source and participant.

A distance of 19 bases separates the germline ends of V and J, which lose 1 base and 5 bases respectively. Inclusive of the bounding cysteine and phenylalanine, the CDR3 is 17 residues long. Solely the CDR3 DNA is kept, with 51 bases framed from the first base. CDR1 and CDR2 are drawn from the germline V gene: SGHVS, FNYEAQ. Sequencing was carried out using peripheral blood. Here the chain combines TRBV7-6 and TRBJ2-3, and possibly TRBD2, on 6 matching bases. This TCR was sampled from a human donor in a cohort sampled during active COVID-19. For the CDR3, the sequence is CASSLGAPGGGKDTQYF. The DNA sequence is as follows: TGTGCCAGCAGCTTAGGGGCCCCTGGAGGAGGGAAAGATACGCAGTATTTT.